Listed below are T cell receptor beta chains from one sample, sequenced in a study of T cells in Graves' hyperthyroidism and ophthalmopathy. MiXCR was run by TCRdb on the multiplex PCR reads, yielding one entry per CDR3 protein. The sample consists of a few hundred thousand distinct CDR3 sequences, 46% of them appearing once. The sample was peripheral blood or thyroid tissue (not recorded which). The receptors shown here come from a woman under 30 with Graves' hyperthyroidism. The CDR3 runs from the conserved cysteine through the conserved F or W. The D gene is left open where the match is weak. Part of the rows lack a size; the others show once, few, many or a class for expanded clones.

d_call j_call clone_size v_call cdr3_nt cdr3_aa
TRBD2 TRBJ2-7 . TRBV10-2 TGCGCCAGCGGTGAGATTGGACTAGCGGATTACGAGCAGTACTTC CASGEIGLADYEQYF
TRBD1 TRBJ1-5 . TRBV20-1 TGCAGTGCCCCGGACAGGGATCTCTATCAGCCCCAGCATTTT CSAPDRDLYQPQHF
TRBD1 TRBJ2-7 many TRBV29-1 TGCAGCGTCTCTCGGACAGGGGGAAGCGAGCAGTACTTC CSVSRTGGSEQYF
. TRBJ1-5 many TRBV29-1 TGCAGCGTTGGTATAGGGGGAAGCAATCAGCCCCAGCATTTT CSVGIGGSNQPQHF
. TRBJ2-7 many TRBV6-1 TGTGCCAGCAGTGAAGTGGCGGGACGAAGCTACGAGCAGTACTTC CASSEVAGRSYEQYF
TRBD1 TRBJ1-2 . TRBV6-2/TRBV6-3 TGTGCCAGCAGTTACTCGCCCAGGGGGCATGACTATGGCTACACCTTC CASSYSPRGHDYGYTF
. TRBJ2-5 many TRBV7-3 TGTGCCAGCAGCATTGGAGGTTCTACGCCGACCCAAGAGACCCAGTACTTC CASSIGGSTPTQETQYF
. TRBJ2-7 . TRBV20-1 TGCAGTGCTAGCGAGACCGGACACTTATCCTACGAGCAGTACTTC CSASETGHLSYEQYF
. TRBJ2-2 few TRBV5-6 TGTGCCAGCAGCTTGTTCAGTACCACCGGGGAGCTGTTTTTT CASSLFSTTGELFF
. TRBJ2-2 . TRBV20-1 TGCAGTGCTAATCCAGGGGCGCACGATTCCGGGGAGCTGTTTTTT CSANPGAHDSGELFF
TRBD1 TRBJ1-2 many TRBV15 TGTGCCACCAGCAGAGACGCGCAGGGGGCTGATGGCTACACCTTC CATSRDAQGADGYTF
. TRBJ1-5 many TRBV12-3/TRBV12-4 TGTGCCAGCAGGGGGGGGGCACAGGGAAATCAGCCCCAGCATTTT CASRGGAQGNQPQHF
. TRBJ2-5 . TRBV29-1 TGCAGTCTCACCGGGACCCAAGAGACCCAGTACTTC CSLTGTQETQYF
. TRBJ2-7 . TRBV7-9 TGTGCCAGCAGCTTCTATGGCGGGACCAGTAGCTCCTACAAGCAGTACTTC CASSFYGGTSSSYKQYF
. TRBJ2-7 . TRBV7-2 TGTGCCAGCAGCCCGAGACAGAGCTACGAGCAGTACTTC CASSPRQSYEQYF
. TRBJ1-1 many TRBV4-1 TGCGCCAGCAGCCAACAAAGGCAAACTTTCTTT CASSQQRQTFF
. TRBJ2-7 many TRBV5-8 TGTGCCAGCAGCTACTATGACACGCGCTACGAGCAGTACTTC CASSYYDTRYEQYF
. TRBJ2-5 . TRBV12-3/TRBV12-4 TGTGCCAGCATGTACCGGTACTTC CASMYRYF
. TRBJ2-3 . TRBV2 TGTGCCAGCAGTGAGAGGAGCGGATACACAGATACGCAGTATTTT CASSERSGYTDTQYF
. TRBJ1-4 many TRBV11-2 TGTGCCAGCACCCAAATACATGGCGGGCATAATGAAAAACTGTTTTTT CASTQIHGGHNEKLFF
. TRBJ2-5 many TRBV24-1 TGTGCCACCAGTGATTTCCAGGAGCAAGAGACCCAGTACTTC CATSDFQEQETQYF
. TRBJ2-5 many TRBV29-1 TGCAGCGTTGAAGATCGAACTAAGGCCCAAGAGACCCAGTACTTC CSVEDRTKAQETQYF
. TRBJ1-4 many TRBV12-3/TRBV12-4 TGTGCCAGCAGTTTCTTCGTGGGCCGTGAGGAAAAACTGTTTTTT CASSFFVGREEKLFF
. TRBJ1-4 many TRBV12-3/TRBV12-4 TGTGCCAGCGCTGGGGAAAAACTGTTTTTT CASAGEKLFF
. TRBJ2-3 . TRBV9 TGTGCCAGCAGCGGTAGAGATACGCAGTATTTT CASSGRDTQYF
. TRBJ1-5 . TRBV29-1 TGCAGCGTCCTGTCACAGGGTCAGCCCCAGCATTTT CSVLSQGQPQHF
. TRBJ1-1 many TRBV30 TGTGCCTGGATGGAGAACACTGAAGCTTTCTTT CAWMENTEAFF
TRBD1 TRBJ2-1 few TRBV20-1 TGCAGTGCTAGAGATCGCTCTGGGGGACAGTACAATGAGCAGTTCTTC CSARDRSGGQYNEQFF
. TRBJ2-1 . TRBV5-1 TGCGCCAGCAGCCGAGTTAGCGAGTACAATGAGCAGTTCTTC CASSRVSEYNEQFF
. TRBJ1-5 many TRBV4-1 TGCGCCAGCAGCCAAGATGCCTACGATCAGCCCCAGCATTTT CASSQDAYDQPQHF
. TRBJ1-1 medium-sized TRBV25-1 TGTGCCAGCAGTGAATGGCGGGCGGGGACTGAAGCTTTCTTT CASSEWRAGTEAFF
. TRBJ1-1 many TRBV24-1 TGTGCCACCAGTGATTTGGAGGAAACTGAAGCTTTCTTT CATSDLEETEAFF
. TRBJ2-7 many TRBV7-9 TGTGCCAGCAGCTCCACGATGGGGAGGAACGAGCAGTACTTC CASSSTMGRNEQYF
. TRBJ1-4 . TRBV19 TGTGCCCTAACCGAGGGGCTTGCTAATGAAAAACTGTTTTTT CALTEGLANEKLFF
. TRBJ2-7 many TRBV7-9 TGTGCCAGCAGCTTAGGGGACTCTCAAACCTACGAGCAGTACTTC CASSLGDSQTYEQYF
TRBD2 TRBJ2-5 . TRBV19 TGTGCCAGTAGTATAGGGCGGTATAGCGGGGTGAAGACCCAGTACTTC CASSIGRYSGVKTQYF
. TRBJ2-2 . TRBV11-2 TGTGCCAGCAGCTTAAGGGGCACCATCTATGGCTACACCGGGGAGCTGTTTTTT CASSLRGTIYGYTGELFF
. TRBJ1-2 . TRBV2 TGTGCCAGCAATATCAGGGGAAACTATGGCTACACCTTC CASNIRGNYGYTF
. TRBJ2-7 . TRBV9 TGTGCCAGCAGCCCACAGGGACCGACCGGGGAGCAGTACTTC CASSPQGPTGEQYF
TRBD2 TRBJ2-5 . TRBV9 TGTGCCAGCAGCAGGGGACTAGCGGGAGTAGAGACCCAGTACTTC CASSRGLAGVETQYF
. TRBJ1-5 few TRBV5-1 TGCGCCAGCAGCTTGGCCACAGGTTCAGTGGAGACCCAGCATTTT CASSLATGSVETQHF
. TRBJ2-6 many TRBV9 TGTGCCAGCAGCGAGGACAGAAACCCCTCTGGGGCCAACGTCCTGACTTTC CASSEDRNPSGANVLTF
. TRBJ2-3 . TRBV2 TGTGCCAACAGTGATTTCGCAAGTACGCAGTATTTT CANSDFASTQYF
TRBD1 TRBJ2-7 . TRBV7-6 TGTGCCAGCAGCCCCGGTTACGTCCGGGACAGGGCGAGTGAGCAGTACTTC CASSPGYVRDRASEQYF
. TRBJ1-1 many TRBV7-2 TGTGCCAGCAGCTTTGCGACTAACACTGAAGCTTTCTTT CASSFATNTEAFF
TRBD1 TRBJ1-1 few TRBV7-9 TGTGCCAGCAGCTTAATCGACAGGGGAGGGAACACTGAAGCTTTCTTT CASSLIDRGGNTEAFF
. TRBJ2-5 many TRBV24-1 TGTGCCACCAGGGACCGATTCAAAGAGACCCAGTACTTC CATRDRFKETQYF